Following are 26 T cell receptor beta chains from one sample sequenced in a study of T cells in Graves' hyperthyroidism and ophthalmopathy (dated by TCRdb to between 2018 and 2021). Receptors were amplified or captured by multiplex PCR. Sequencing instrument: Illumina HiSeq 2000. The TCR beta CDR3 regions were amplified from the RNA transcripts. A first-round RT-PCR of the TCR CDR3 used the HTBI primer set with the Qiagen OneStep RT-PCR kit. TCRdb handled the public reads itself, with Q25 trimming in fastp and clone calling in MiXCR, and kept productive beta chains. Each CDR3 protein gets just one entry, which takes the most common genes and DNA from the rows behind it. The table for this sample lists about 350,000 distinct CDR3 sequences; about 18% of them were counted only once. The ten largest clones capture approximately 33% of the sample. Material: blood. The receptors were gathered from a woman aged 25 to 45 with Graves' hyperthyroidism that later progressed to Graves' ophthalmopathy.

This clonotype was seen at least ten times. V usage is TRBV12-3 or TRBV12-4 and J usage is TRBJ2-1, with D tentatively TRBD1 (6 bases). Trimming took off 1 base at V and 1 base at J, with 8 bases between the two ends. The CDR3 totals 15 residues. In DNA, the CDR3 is TGTGCCAGCAGTTTAGGTACAGGGTCCTACAATGAGCAGTTCTTC. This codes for CASSLGTGSYNEQFF.

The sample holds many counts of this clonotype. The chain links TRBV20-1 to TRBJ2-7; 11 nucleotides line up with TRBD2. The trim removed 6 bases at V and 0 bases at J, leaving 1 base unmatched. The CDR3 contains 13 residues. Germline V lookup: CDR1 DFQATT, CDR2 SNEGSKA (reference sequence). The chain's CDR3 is CSAGTSGSYEQYF. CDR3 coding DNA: TGCAGTGCGGGGACTAGCGGCTCCTACGAGCAGTACTTC.

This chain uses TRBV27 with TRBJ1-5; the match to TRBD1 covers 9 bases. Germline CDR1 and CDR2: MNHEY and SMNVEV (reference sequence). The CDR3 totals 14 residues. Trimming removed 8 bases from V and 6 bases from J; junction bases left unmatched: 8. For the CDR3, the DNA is TGTGCCAGCTCAGGAACAGGGGGCGTTCAGCCCCAGCATTTT. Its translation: CASSGTGGVQPQHF.

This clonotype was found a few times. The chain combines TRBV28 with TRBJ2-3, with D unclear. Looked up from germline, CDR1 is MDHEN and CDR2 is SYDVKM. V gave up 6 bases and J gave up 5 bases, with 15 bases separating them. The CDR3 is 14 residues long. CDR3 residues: CASSLNELRDTQYF. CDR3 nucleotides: TGTGCCAGCAGCCTCAACGAGCTTAGAGATACGCAGTATTTT.

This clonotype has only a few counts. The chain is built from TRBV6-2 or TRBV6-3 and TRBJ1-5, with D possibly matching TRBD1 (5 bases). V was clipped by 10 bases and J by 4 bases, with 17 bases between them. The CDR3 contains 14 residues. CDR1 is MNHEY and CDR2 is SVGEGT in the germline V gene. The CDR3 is CATTTGDSNQPQHF. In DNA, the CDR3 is TGTGCCACCACTACGGGCGACAGTAATCAGCCCCAGCATTTT.

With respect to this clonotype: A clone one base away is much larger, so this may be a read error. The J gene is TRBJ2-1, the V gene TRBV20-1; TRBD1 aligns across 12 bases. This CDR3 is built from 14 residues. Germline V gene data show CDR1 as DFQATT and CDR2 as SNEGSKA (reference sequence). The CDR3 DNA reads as TGCAGTGCCTGGGACAGGGGGCGTCCTAATGAGCACTTCTTC. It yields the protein CSAWDRGRPNEHFF.

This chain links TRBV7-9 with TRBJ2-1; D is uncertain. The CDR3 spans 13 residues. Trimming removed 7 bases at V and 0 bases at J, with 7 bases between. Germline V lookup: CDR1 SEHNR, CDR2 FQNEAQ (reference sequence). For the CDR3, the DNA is TGTGCCAGCATACGCGGCTCCTACAATGAGCAGTTCTTC. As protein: CASIRGSYNEQFF.

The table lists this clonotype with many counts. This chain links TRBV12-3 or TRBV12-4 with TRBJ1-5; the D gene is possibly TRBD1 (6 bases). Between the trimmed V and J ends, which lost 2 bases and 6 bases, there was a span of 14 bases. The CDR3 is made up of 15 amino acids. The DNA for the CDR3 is TGTGCCAGCAGTTTATGGCAGGGGCGATTTCAGCCCCAGCATTTT. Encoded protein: CASSLWQGRFQPQHF.

CDR3 residues: CASSVGSGRGTDTQYF. The CDR3 region has the DNA TGTGCCAGCAGCGTAGGTTCTGGACGGGGGACAGATACGCAGTATTTT. The rearrangement joins TRBV9 to TRBJ2-3, with D perhaps TRBD2 (6 bases). The CDR3 runs 16 residues. Germline-derived CDR1 and CDR2 are SGDLS and YYNGEE. Trimming stripped 0 bases from V and 3 bases from J, with 14 bases between.

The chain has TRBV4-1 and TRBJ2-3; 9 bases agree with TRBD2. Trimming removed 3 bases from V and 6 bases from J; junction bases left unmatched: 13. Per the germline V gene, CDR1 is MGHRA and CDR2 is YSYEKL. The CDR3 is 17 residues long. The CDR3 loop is CASSQPRLAADNDTQYF. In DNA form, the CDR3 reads TGCGCCAGCAGCCAGCCCCGACTAGCGGCTGATAATGATACGCAGTATTTT.

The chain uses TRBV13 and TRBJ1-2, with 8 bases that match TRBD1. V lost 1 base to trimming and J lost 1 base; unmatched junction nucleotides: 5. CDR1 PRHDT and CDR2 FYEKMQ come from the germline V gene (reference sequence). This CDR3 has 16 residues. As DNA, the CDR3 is TGTGCCAGCAGCTTAGAAGCGACAGGGGTTAACTATGGCTACACCTTC. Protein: CASSLEATGVNYGYTF.

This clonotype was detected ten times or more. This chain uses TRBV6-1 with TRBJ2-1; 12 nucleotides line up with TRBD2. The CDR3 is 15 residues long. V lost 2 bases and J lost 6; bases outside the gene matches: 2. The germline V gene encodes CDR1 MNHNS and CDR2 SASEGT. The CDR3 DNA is TGTGCCAGCAGTGAACTAGCGGGAGGGACCAATGAGCAGTTCTTC. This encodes CASSELAGGTNEQFF.

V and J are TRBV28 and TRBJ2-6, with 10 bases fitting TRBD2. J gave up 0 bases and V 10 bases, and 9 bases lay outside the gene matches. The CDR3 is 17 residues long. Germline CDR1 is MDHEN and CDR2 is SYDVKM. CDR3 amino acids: CAIREAGGSSGANVLTF. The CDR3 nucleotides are TGTGCCATCAGGGAAGCGGGGGGGAGCTCTGGGGCCAACGTCCTGACTTTC.

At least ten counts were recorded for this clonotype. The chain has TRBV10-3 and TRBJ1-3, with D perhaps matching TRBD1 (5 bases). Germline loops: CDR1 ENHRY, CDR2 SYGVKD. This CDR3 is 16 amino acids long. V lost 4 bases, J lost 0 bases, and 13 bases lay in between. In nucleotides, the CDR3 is TGTGCCATCAGTGGATTCAGGGTTTCCTCTGGAAACACCATATATTTT. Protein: CAISGFRVSSGNTIYF.

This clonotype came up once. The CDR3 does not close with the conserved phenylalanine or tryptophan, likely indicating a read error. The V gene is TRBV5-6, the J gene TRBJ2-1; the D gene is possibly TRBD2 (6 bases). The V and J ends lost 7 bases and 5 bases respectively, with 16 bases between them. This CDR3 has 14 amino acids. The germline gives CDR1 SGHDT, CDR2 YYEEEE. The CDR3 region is CASAGRETNNEQFL. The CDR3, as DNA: TGTGCCAGCGCGGGACGGGAGACAAACAATGAGCAGTTCTTA.

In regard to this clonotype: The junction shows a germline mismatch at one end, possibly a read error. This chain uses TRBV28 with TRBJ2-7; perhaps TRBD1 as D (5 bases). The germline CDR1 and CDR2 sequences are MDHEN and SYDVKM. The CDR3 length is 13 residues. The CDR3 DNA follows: TGTGCCAGCAGTTTAATAGGGGTGTACGAGCGGTACTTC. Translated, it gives CASSLIGVYERYF.

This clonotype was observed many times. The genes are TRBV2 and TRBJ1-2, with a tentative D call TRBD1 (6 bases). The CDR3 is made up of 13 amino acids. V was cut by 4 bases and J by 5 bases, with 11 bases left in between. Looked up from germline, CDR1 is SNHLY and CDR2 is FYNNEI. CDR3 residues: CASSARQVYGYTF. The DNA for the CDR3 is TGTGCCAGCAGTGCCAGACAGGTGTATGGCTACACCTTC.

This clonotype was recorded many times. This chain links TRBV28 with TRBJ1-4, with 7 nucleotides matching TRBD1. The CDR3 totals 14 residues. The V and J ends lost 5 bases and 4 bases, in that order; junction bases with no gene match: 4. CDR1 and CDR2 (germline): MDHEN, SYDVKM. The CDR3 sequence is CASSRDSNNEKLFF. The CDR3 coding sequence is TGTGCCAGCAGTCGGGACAGTAATAATGAAAAACTGTTTTTT.

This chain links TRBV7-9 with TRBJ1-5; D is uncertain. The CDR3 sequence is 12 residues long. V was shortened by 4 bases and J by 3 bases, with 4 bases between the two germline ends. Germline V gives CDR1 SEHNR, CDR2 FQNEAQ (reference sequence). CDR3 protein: CASSSTNQPQHF. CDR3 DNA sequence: TGTGCCAGCAGCTCTACCAATCAGCCCCAGCATTTT.

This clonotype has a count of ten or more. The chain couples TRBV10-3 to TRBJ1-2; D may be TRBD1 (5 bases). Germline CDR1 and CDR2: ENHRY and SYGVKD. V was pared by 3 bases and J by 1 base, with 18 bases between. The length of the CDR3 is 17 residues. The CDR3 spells CAISERSVGAGNYGYTF. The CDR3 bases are TGTGCCATCAGTGAAAGGTCCGTAGGGGCGGGTAACTATGGCTACACCTTC.

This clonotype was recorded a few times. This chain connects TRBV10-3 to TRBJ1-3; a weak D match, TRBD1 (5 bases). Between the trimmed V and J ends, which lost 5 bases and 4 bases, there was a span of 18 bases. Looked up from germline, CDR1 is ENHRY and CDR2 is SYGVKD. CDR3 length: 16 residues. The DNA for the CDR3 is TGTGCCATCAGTCCGACTGGAGGGGCTATGGGAAACACCATATATTTT. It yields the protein CAISPTGGAMGNTIYF.

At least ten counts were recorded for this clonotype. CDR3 DNA sequence: TGTGCCAGCACCGGAGAGGGGACAGGGGGGGGCACTGGGGCCAACGTCCTGACTTTC. Its translation: CASTGEGTGGGTGANVLTF. This chain links TRBV27 with TRBJ2-6, with 11 bases matching TRBD1. This CDR3 contains 19 residues. CDR1 and CDR2 from the germline V gene are MNHEY and SMNVEV (reference sequence). V was clipped by 7 bases and J by 2 bases; unmatched bases: 13.

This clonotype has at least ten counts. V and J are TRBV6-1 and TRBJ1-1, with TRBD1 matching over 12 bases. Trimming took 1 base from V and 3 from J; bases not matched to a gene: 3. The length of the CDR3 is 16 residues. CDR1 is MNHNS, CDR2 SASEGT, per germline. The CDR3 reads CASSEVGTGGYTEAFF. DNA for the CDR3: TGTGCCAGCAGTGAAGTTGGGACAGGGGGCTACACTGAAGCTTTCTTT.

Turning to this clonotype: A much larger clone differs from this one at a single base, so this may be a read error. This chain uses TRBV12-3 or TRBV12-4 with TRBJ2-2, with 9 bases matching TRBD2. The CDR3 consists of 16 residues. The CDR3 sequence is CASSFGGRADTGELLF. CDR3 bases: TGTGCCAGCAGTTTTGGCGGGAGGGCCGACACCGGGGAGCTGCTTTTT.

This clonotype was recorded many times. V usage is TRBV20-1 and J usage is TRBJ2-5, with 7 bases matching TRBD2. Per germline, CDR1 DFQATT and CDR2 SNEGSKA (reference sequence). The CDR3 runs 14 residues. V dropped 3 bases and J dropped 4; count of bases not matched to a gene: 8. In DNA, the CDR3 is TGCAGTGCTAGGGGCGGGAGAGGTGGAGAGACCCAGTACTTC. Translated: CSARGGRGGETQYF.

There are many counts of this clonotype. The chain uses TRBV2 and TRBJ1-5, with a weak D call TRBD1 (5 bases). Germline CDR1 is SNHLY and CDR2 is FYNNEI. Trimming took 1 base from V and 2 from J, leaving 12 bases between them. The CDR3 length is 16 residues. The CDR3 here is CASSEVDSFGNQPQHF. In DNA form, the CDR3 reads TGTGCCAGCAGTGAAGTAGACAGTTTCGGCAATCAGCCCCAGCATTTT.